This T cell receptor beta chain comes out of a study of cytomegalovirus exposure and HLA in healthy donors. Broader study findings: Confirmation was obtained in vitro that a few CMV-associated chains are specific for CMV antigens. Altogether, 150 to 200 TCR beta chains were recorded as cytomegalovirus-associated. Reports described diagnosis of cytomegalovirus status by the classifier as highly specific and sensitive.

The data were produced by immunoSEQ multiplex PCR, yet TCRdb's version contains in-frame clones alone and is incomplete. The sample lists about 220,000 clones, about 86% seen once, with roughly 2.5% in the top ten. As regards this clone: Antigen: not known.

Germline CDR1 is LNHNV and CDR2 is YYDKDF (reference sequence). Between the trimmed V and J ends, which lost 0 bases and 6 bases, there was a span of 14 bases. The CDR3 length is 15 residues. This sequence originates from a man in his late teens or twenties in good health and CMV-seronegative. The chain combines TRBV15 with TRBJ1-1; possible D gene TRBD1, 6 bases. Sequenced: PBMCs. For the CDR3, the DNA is TGTGCCACCAGCAGAGATCGGGGGGGCGCCTCTGAAGCTTTCTTT. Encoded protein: CATSRDRGGASEAFF.